The 10 T cell receptor beta chains given below trace back to one sample, sequenced in a study of blood T cells in healthy people across ages. For the second PCR, which ran for about 7 to 11 cycles, a sample-barcoded 5' primer and a J-beta primer mix were used. A single record per CDR3 protein comes from TCRdb applying MiXCR to the 5' RACE reads. The data show 1.5 million to 2 million distinct CDR3 sequences, roughly 27% seen once. The sequenced material came from blood. These receptors all come from a woman younger than 45 in good health.

The rearrangement links TRBV5-1 to TRBJ2-3, with 10 bases lining up with TRBD2. Trimming took 9 bases from V and 0 from J; bases not matched to a gene: 16. This CDR3 comprises 18 residues. Germline CDR1 reads SGHRS; CDR2 reads YFSETQ. In nucleotides, the CDR3 is TGCGCCACCCTAAGGGATGGGACTAGCGTGACTAGCACAGATACGCAGTATTTT. Translation: CATLRDGTSVTSTDTQYF.

Note on this clonotype: Possible read error: a much larger clone is one base away. J is TRBJ2-1 and V is TRBV5-1, with D uncertain. The CDR3 contains 13 residues. CDR1 is SGHRS and CDR2 is YFSETQ in the germline V gene. Trimming stripped 4 bases from V and 11 bases from J, with 16 bases between. The CDR3 here is CASSSEVDRKQFF. CDR3 nucleotide sequence: TGCGCCAGCAGCAGTGAAGTAGATCGGAAGCAGTTCTTC.

The V and J genes are TRBV21-1 and TRBJ1-1; no check of the table's D call, TRBD1, against the DNA was made. TRBV21-1 is labeled a pseudogene. CDR3 size: 12 residues. In DNA, the CDR3 is TGTGCCAGCAGCCGGGACAGGTTTTTGGCTTTCTTT. Translated, it gives CASSRDRFLAFF.

Here the CDR3 DNA reads TGTGCCAGCAGCCGACGGAGCGGGAGTTTCGATGAGCAGTTCTTC. It encodes CASSRRSGSFDEQFF. V usage is TRBV14 and J usage is TRBJ2-1, with 8 bases fitting TRBD2. This CDR3 has 15 amino acids. With 4 bases clipped from V and 8 bases from J, the junction kept 10 bases outside the gene matches. The germline V gene encodes CDR1 SGHDN and CDR2 FVKESK. Looking up the rest from reference TRBV14 and TRBJ2-1 gives the full variable domain: EAGVTQFPSHSVIEKGQTVTLRCDPISGHDNLYWYRRVMGKEIKFLLHFVKESKQDESGMPNNRFLAERTGGTYSTLKVQPAELEDSGVYFCASSRRSGSFDEQFFGPGTRLTVL.

In this sample, this clonotype turned up many times. The genes are TRBV6-2 or TRBV6-3 and TRBJ2-7, with 7 bases matching TRBD1. Germline V gene sequence: CDR1 MNHEY, CDR2 SVGEGT. The V and J ends lost 6 bases and 2 bases, in that order; junction bases with no gene match: 10. CDR3 length: 15 amino acids. The CDR3 DNA is TGTGCCAGCAGCAATAGTGGGACAGCCGCCTACGAGCAGTACTTC. It translates to CASSNSGTAAYEQYF.

This clonotype was counted a few times. The chain combines TRBV12-3 or TRBV12-4 with TRBJ2-3, with 12 bases matching TRBD2. With 5 bases clipped from V and 13 bases from J, the junction kept 19 bases outside the gene matches. This CDR3 has 17 residues. The CDR3 bases are TGTGCCAGCAGTCCCCCCGGACTAGCGGGAAAGGGGTGGAAGAAGTATTTT. Encoded protein: CASSPPGLAGKGWKKYF.

There are many counts of this clonotype. V gene TRBV5-1 combines with J gene TRBJ2-6; perhaps D is TRBD1 or TRBD2 (6 bases each). V lost 2 bases to trimming and J lost 2 bases, with 8 bases between them. The CDR3 consists of 15 residues. Germline CDR1 and CDR2: SGHRS and YFSETQ. The CDR3 loop reads CASSLGGPGANVLTF. CDR3 bases: TGCGCCAGCAGCTTAGGGGGGCCTGGGGCCAACGTCCTGACTTTC.

In its sample, this clonotype was seen once. The chain carries TRBV7-3 and TRBJ2-1, with TRBD2 identical over 11 bases. The CDR3 is made up of 16 amino acids. CDR1 SGHTA and CDR2 FQGTGA come from the germline V gene. J was trimmed by 7 bases and V by 4 bases; bases with no gene match: 9. CDR3 in amino acids: CASSSIAGGPENEQFF. The CDR3 bases are TGTGCCAGCAGCTCCATAGCGGGGGGGCCCGAGAATGAGCAGTTCTTC.

This chain connects TRBV7-9 to TRBJ2-7, with 10 bases aligning to TRBD1. The V gene end was trimmed by 5 bases and the J gene end by 5 bases; junction bases not matched to a gene: 12. The CDR3 consists of 16 residues. Per the germline V gene, CDR1 is SEHNR and CDR2 is FQNEAQ (reference sequence). The CDR3: CASSVETGGAGNEQYF. The CDR3 nucleotides are TGTGCCAGCAGCGTTGAGACAGGGGGCGCAGGGAACGAGCAGTACTTC.

The chain has TRBV2 and TRBJ2-3, with 7 bases aligning to TRBD1. Germline V gene lookup returns CDR1 SNHLY and CDR2 FYNNEI. V gave up 8 bases and J gave up 7 bases; unmatched junction bases: 6. CDR3 length equals 12 residues. In DNA, the CDR3 is TGTGCCAGCGAAGTACAGGGGAATACGCAGTATTTT. Amino acids: CASEVQGNTQYF. Filled out from reference TRBV2 and TRBJ2-3, the complete variable domain reads EPEVTQTPSHQVTQMGQEVILRCVPISNHLYFYWYRQILGQKVEFLVSFYNNEISEKSEIFDDQFSVERPDGSNFTLKIRSTKLEDSAMYFCASEVQGNTQYFGPGTRLTVL.